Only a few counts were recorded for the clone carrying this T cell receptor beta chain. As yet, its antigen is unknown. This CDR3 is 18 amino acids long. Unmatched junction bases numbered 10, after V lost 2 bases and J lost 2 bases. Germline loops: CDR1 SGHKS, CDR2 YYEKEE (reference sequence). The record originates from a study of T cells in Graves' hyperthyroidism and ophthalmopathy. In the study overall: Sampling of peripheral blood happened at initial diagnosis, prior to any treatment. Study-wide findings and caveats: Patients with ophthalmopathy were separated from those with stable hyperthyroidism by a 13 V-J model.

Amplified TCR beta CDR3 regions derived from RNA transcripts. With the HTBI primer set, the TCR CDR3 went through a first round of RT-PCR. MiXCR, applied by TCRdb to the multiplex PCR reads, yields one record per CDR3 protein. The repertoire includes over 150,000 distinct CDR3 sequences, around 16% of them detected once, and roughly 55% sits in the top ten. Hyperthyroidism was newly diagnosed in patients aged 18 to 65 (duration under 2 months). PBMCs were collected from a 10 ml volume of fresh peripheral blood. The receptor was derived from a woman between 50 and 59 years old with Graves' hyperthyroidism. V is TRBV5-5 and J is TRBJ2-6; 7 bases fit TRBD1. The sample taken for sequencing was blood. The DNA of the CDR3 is TGTGCCAGCAGCTTCAGTGGGACCAGGGGGACTGGGGCCAACGTCCTGACTTTC. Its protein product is CASSFSGTRGTGANVLTF. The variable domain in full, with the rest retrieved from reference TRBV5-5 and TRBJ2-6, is DAGVTQSPTHLIKTRGQQVTLRCSPISGHKSVSWYQQVLGQGPQFIFQYYEKEERGRGNFPDRFSARQFPNYSSELNVNALLLGDSALYLCASSFSGTRGTGANVLTFGAGSRLTVL.